This TCR beta chain was identified during a study of blood T cell repertoires in COVID-19. Membership in each cohort depended on participant-reported clinical history. Germline V gene lookup returns CDR1 MNHEY and CDR2 SMNVEV (reference sequence). Trimming took 5 bases from V and 2 from J, leaving 9 bases between them. CDR3 length: 13 residues. Concerning this clone: The same CDR3 can be traced to other DNA sequences in this sample.

The repertoire was sequenced with immunoSEQ multiplex PCR; TCRdb's copy has only in-frame clones and lacks some. The sample carries 300,000 to 350,000 clones, roughly nine tenths recorded once. The sequenced material came from PBMCs or T cells enriched from blood (not recorded which). The chain combines TRBV27 with TRBJ1-2; D may be TRBD1 (6 bases). This TCR derives from a woman aged 25 to 39 who had recovered from COVID-19. The CDR3 DNA reads as TGTGCCAGCAGTGTAACAGGGAACTATGGCTACACCTTC. Encoded protein: CASSVTGNYGYTF.